The 31 T cell receptor beta chains given below trace back to one sample, sequenced in a study of blood T cell repertoires in COVID-19. Here immunoSEQ multiplex PCR was the method, and the copy in TCRdb shows in-frame clones only, minus some. The sample consists of about 280,000 clones, 85% of them appearing once. Sequences were obtained from peripheral blood. These receptors were collected from a human donor in a cohort sampled during active COVID-19.

The V gene is TRBV18, the J gene TRBJ2-2; 9 bases line up with TRBD2. The junction had 12 bases not matched to a gene; V was cut back by 5 bases and J by 8 bases. CDR3 length: 16 amino acids. Germline V gene lookup returns CDR1 KGHSH and CDR2 LQKENI. The CDR3 loop is CASSVQREAISGELFF. In nucleotides, the CDR3 is TGTGCCAGCTCAGTTCAGCGGGAGGCCATTTCTGGGGAGCTGTTTTTT.

This clone was seen a few times. This chain connects TRBV5-1 to TRBJ2-6; 7 positions match TRBD1. Germline V gene sequence: CDR1 SGHRS, CDR2 YFSETQ. This CDR3 is built from 16 residues. V lost 0 bases, J lost 2 bases, and 2 bases stayed unmatched. The CDR3 reads CASSLVQGTGANVLTF. The CDR3 DNA sequence: TGCGCCAGCAGCTTGGTACAGGGGACTGGGGCCAACGTCCTGACTTTC.

V usage is TRBV30 and J usage is TRBJ1-1; 8 bases map to TRBD1. In germline, CDR1 is GTSNPN, CDR2 SVGIG (reference sequence). V was clipped by 8 bases and J by 6 bases; unmatched bases: 8. CDR3 length: 12 amino acids. CDR3 sequence (DNA): TGTGCCGGCCGACAGGGGTTGTCTGAAGCTTTCTTT. It codes for CAGRQGLSEAFF.

Comment on this clone: An end of the junction differs from the germline gene, which may be a read error. V gene TRBV7-7 combines with J gene TRBJ2-1, with TRBD1 identical over 9 bases. Per the germline V gene, CDR1 is SSHAT and CDR2 is FNYEAQ (reference sequence). CDR3 size: 15 residues. CDR3 in amino acids: CASSLGTGSRDEQFF. CDR3 sequence (DNA): TGTGCTAGCAGCTTAGGGACAGGGTCGAGAGATGAGCAGTTCTTC.

This sequence joins TRBV27 and TRBJ2-3; the D is unclear. The V end was cut by 7 bases, the J end by 2 bases, with 10 bases between. Per the germline V gene, CDR1 is MNHEY and CDR2 is SMNVEV (reference sequence). This CDR3 region has 13 residues. The CDR3 region is CASIRGYTDTQYF. CDR3 DNA: TGTGCCAGCATTCGCGGCTACACAGATACGCAGTATTTT.

This chain uses TRBV6-5 with TRBJ2-7; tentative D call: TRBD2 (6 bases). V was pared by 3 bases and J by 7 bases, with 13 bases between. Germline values: CDR1 MNHEY, CDR2 SVGAGI. The CDR3 is 13 amino acids. The CDR3, as DNA: TGTGCCAGCAGTTATTCGCGGGACGGAGAGCAGTACTTC. This codes for CASSYSRDGEQYF.

This clone was detected only once. The J gene is TRBJ1-5, the V gene TRBV15; 7 nucleotides align to TRBD1. Germline assignment: CDR1 LNHNV and CDR2 YYDKDF (reference sequence). Trimming removed 5 bases from V and 3 bases from J; junction bases left unmatched: 4. The CDR3 totals 14 residues. CDR3 region: CATSPTGTNQPQHF. The DNA of the CDR3 is TGTGCCACCAGCCCGACAGGGACCAATCAGCCCCAGCATTTT.

The chain combines TRBV7-8 with TRBJ2-7; the D gene is possibly TRBD2 (6 bases). In germline, CDR1 is SGHVS, CDR2 FQNEAQ. The CDR3 is 14 residues long. Trimming stripped 5 bases from V and 2 bases from J, with 13 bases between. Written as DNA, the CDR3 is TGTGCCAGCAGCCCACTAGGGAGGACCTACGAGCAGTACTTC. This encodes CASSPLGRTYEQYF.

The rearrangement links TRBV5-1 to TRBJ2-5, with TRBD2 matching 13 bases. The length of the CDR3 is 16 residues. Germline trimming cut 4 bases from V and 5 bases from J; bases unmatched to any gene: 8. Germline loops: CDR1 SGHRS, CDR2 YFSETQ. The CDR3 sequence is CASSPGLAGEWETQYF. The CDR3 DNA follows: TGCGCCAGCAGCCCTGGACTAGCGGGAGAGTGGGAGACCCAGTACTTC.

The gene calls are TRBV4-2 and TRBJ1-2, with TRBD1 matching 8 bases. Germline V gene lookup returns CDR1 LGHNA and CDR2 YNFKEQ. This CDR3 comprises 13 residues. Unmatched junction bases numbered 5, after V lost 2 bases and J lost 9 bases. The CDR3: CASSQTGGRRYTF. CDR3 in DNA: TGTGCCAGCAGCCAAACAGGGGGGAGACGCTACACCTTC.

This clone was found a few times. The chain is built from TRBV6-5 and TRBJ2-3; TRBD2 is a possible D gene (6 bases). V lost 8 bases to trimming and J lost 1 base, with 10 bases between them. The CDR3 is 13 residues long. Germline assignment: CDR1 MNHEY and CDR2 SVGAGI. In DNA, the CDR3 is TGTGCCAGCGGAGGGTACGGCACAGATACGCAGTATTTT. Translating gives CASGGYGTDTQYF.

CDR3 in amino acids: CAIRRQGSGRAEQFF. In DNA form, the CDR3 reads TGTGCCATCAGACGGCAGGGGAGCGGGAGAGCTGAGCAGTTCTTC. The chain couples TRBV10-3 to TRBJ2-1; TRBD2 aligns across 8 bases. Germline values: CDR1 ENHRY, CDR2 SYGVKD. This CDR3 is built from 15 residues. The junction had 13 bases not matched to a gene; V was cut back by 6 bases and J by 9 bases.

This chain links TRBV3-1 (or the pseudogene TRBV3-2) with TRBJ1-5; the match to TRBD1 covers 8 bases. V lost 6 bases, J lost 9 bases, and 7 bases stayed unmatched. Germline CDR1 reads LGHDT; CDR2 reads YNNKEL (reference sequence). The CDR3 is 13 amino acids. The CDR3 protein is CASSTGGVTPQHF. CDR3 in DNA: TGTGCCAGCAGTACAGGGGGTGTTACGCCCCAGCATTTT.

In its sample, this clone was seen once. The chain joins TRBV28 to TRBJ1-2, with D possibly being TRBD1 (6 bases). Germline loops: CDR1 MDHEN, CDR2 SYDVKM. V was trimmed by 7 bases and J by 8 bases, leaving 14 bases between them. The CDR3 loop spans 12 amino acids. CDR3 nucleotide sequence: TGTGCCAGCAACGTCAGGGGTAAAGGCTACACCTTC. Translation gives CASNVRGKGYTF.

The genes are TRBV4-2 and TRBJ1-5; 12 bases line up with TRBD1. Losses at the gene ends were 4 bases for V and 6 bases for J; bases not matched to a gene: 10. The V gene's germline CDR1 is LGHNA and CDR2 YNFKEQ. The CDR3 is 17 residues long. Written as DNA, the CDR3 is TGTGCCAGCAGCCCTCAGACGGGACAGGGGGCTGCTCAGCCCCAGCATTTT. Its translation is CASSPQTGQGAAQPQHF.

The chain employs TRBV2 and TRBJ2-7, with no clear D. The CDR3 covers 13 residues. CDR1 is SNHLY and CDR2 is FYNNEI in the germline V gene. With 6 bases removed from V and 4 bases from J, the gap between germline ends came to 13 bases. The DNA of the CDR3 is TGTGCCAGCAGACGAGATAGCCGTTACGAGCAGTACTTC. Its protein is CASRRDSRYEQYF. The variable domain in full, completed from reference TRBV2 and TRBJ2-7, reads EPEVTQTPSHQVTQMGQEVILRCVPISNHLYFYWYRQILGQKVEFLVSFYNNEISEKSEIFDDQFSVERPDGSNFTLKIRSTKLEDSAMYFCASRRDSRYEQYFGPGTRLTVT.

The chain combines TRBV29-1 with TRBJ2-1, with no clear D. V lost 4 bases to trimming and J lost 6 bases, with 10 bases between them. Germline values: CDR1 SQVTM, CDR2 ANQGSEA. The CDR3 loop spans 12 amino acids. CDR3 residues: CSVVRPRNEQFF. DNA of the CDR3: TGCAGCGTTGTGAGGCCCCGCAATGAGCAGTTCTTC.

Notes on this clone: The same CDR3 can be traced to other DNA sequences in this sample. This chain uses TRBV30 with TRBJ1-5, with D unclear. Germline CDR1 reads GTSNPN; CDR2 reads SVGIG (reference sequence). Trimming pared 0 bases from V and 2 bases from J, leaving 5 bases between. The CDR3 length is 13 residues. The CDR3 here is CAWSVRGNQPQHF. The CDR3 DNA sequence: TGTGCCTGGAGTGTACGCGGCAATCAGCCCCAGCATTTT. The full variable domain, completed using reference TRBV30 and TRBJ1-5, is SQTIHQWPATLVQPVGSPLSLECTVEGTSNPNLYWYRQAAGRGLQLLFYSVGIGQISSEVPQNLSASRPQDRQFILSSKKLLLSDSGFYLCAWSVRGNQPQHFGDGTRLSIL.

The chain links TRBV5-4 to TRBJ2-5; TRBD2 might be the D (6 bases). Germline V gives CDR1 SGHNT, CDR2 YYREEE (reference sequence). CDR3 length: 14 residues. Trimming left V 2 bases short and J 5 bases short, with 13 bases between. CDR3 in amino acids: CASSFGDFGETQYF. DNA for the CDR3: TGTGCCAGCAGCTTTGGGGACTTCGGGGAGACCCAGTACTTC.

The gene calls are TRBV3-1 (or the pseudogene TRBV3-2) and TRBJ1-2, with D perhaps TRBD1 (5 bases). Germline CDR1 and CDR2: LGHDT and YNNKEL (reference sequence). CDR3 length: 12 residues. Trimming left V 4 bases short and J 5 bases short, with 8 bases between. CDR3 region: CASSPGQYGYTF. The DNA of the CDR3 is TGTGCCAGCAGCCCCGGACAATATGGCTACACCTTC.

This chain links TRBV14 with TRBJ2-7, with D tentatively TRBD1 (5 bases). Trimming took 4 bases from V and 3 from J, leaving 7 bases between them. This CDR3 spans 12 amino acids. CDR1 and CDR2 (germline): SGHDN, FVKESK. Written as DNA, the CDR3 is TGTGCCAGCAGCCGCGACAGCTACGAGCAGTACTTC. Translated, it gives CASSRDSYEQYF.

This sequence joins TRBV5-4 and TRBJ1-2; 8 bases are shared with TRBD1. CDR1 and CDR2 from the germline V gene are SGHNT and YYREEE (reference sequence). J lost 8 bases, V lost 5 bases, and 8 bases had no gene match. The CDR3 is 13 residues long. The CDR3 DNA follows: TGTGCCAGCAGGGTACAGGGGGGCGGGGGCTACACCTTC. It translates to CASRVQGGGGYTF. Using reference TRBV5-4 and TRBJ1-2 for the parts outside the CDR3, the full variable domain is ETGVTQSPTHLIKTRGQQVTLRCSSQSGHNTVSWYQQALGQGPQFIFQYYREEENGRGNFPPRFSGLQFPNYSSELNVNALELDDSALYLCASRVQGGGGYTFGSGTRLTVV.

The V and J genes are TRBV6-2 or TRBV6-3 and TRBJ2-1, with a weak D call TRBD2 (6 bases). CDR1 is MNHEY and CDR2 is SVGEGT in the germline V gene. The CDR3 loop spans 15 amino acids. Trimming removed 8 bases from V and 7 bases from J, with 21 bases in between. The CDR3 nucleotides read TGTGCCAGCGGCCTCCCGAGTAGCGGCAGGAATGAGCAGTTCTTC. Protein sequence: CASGLPSSGRNEQFF.

V gene TRBV12-3 or TRBV12-4 combines with J gene TRBJ2-2, with D unclear. V was shortened by 4 bases and J by 6 bases, with 9 bases between the two germline ends. The CDR3 has 13 amino acids. CDR3 coding DNA: TGTGCCAGCAGTTCAACAGTTGCCGGGGAGCTGTTTTTT. Translating gives CASSSTVAGELFF.

Ten or more counts support this clone. J is TRBJ1-6 and V is TRBV5-4, with D uncertain. The CDR3 covers 14 residues. Germline CDR1 reads SGHNT; CDR2 reads YYREEE (reference sequence). V shed 1 base and J shed 10 bases, with 12 bases lying between them. CDR3 nucleotides: TGTGCCAGCAGCTTGATTCAGGAAAGCTCACCCCTCCACTTT. Translated: CASSLIQESSPLHF.

The rearrangement links TRBV27 to TRBJ2-2; no firm D call. In germline, CDR1 is MNHEY, CDR2 SMNVEV (reference sequence). The V end was cut by 1 base, the J end by 2 bases, with 8 bases between. The CDR3 covers 15 residues. The CDR3 coding sequence is TGTGCCAGCAGTTTATTGGCACCTAACACCGGGGAGCTGTTTTTT. Protein product: CASSLLAPNTGELFF.

This sequence joins TRBV5-4 and TRBJ2-5, with D possibly matching TRBD2 (5 bases). Germline CDR1 SGHNT, CDR2 YYREEE (reference sequence). CDR3 size: 14 residues. Trimming took off 9 bases at V and 5 bases at J, with 20 bases between the two ends. The CDR3: CAMRFGLSSETQYF. The CDR3 bases are TGTGCCATGCGATTTGGACTGTCTTCGGAGACCCAGTACTTC.

The chain recombines TRBV9 with TRBJ2-5; perhaps TRBD1 as D (6 bases). Germline V CDR1 and CDR2: SGDLS, YYNGEE. The CDR3 has 14 residues. Trimming cost V 4 bases and J 3 bases, with 13 bases left between them. DNA of the CDR3: TGTGCCAGCAGCCCTGGACAGCTCAAAGAGACCCAGTACTTC. Its protein is CASSPGQLKETQYF. Complete variable domain (other parts from reference TRBV9 and TRBJ2-5): DSGVTQTPKHLITATGQRVTLRCSPRSGDLSVYWYQQSLDQGLQFLIQYYNGEERAKGNILERFSAQQFPDLHSELNLSSLELGDSALYFCASSPGQLKETQYFGPGTRLLVL.

The chain links TRBV18 to TRBJ1-1; D is uncertain. This CDR3 is built from 12 residues. Deletions cut 10 bases from V and 5 bases from J, with 14 bases between. Per germline, CDR1 KGHSH and CDR2 LQKENI. CDR3 in amino acids: CATEGVGTEAFF. CDR3 sequence (DNA): TGTGCCACGGAGGGCGTTGGAACTGAAGCTTTCTTT. The complete variable domain, with remaining parts taken from reference TRBV18 and TRBJ1-1, reads NAGVMQNPRHLVRRRGQEARLRCSPMKGHSHVYWYRQLPEEGLKFMVYLQKENIIDESGMPKERFSAEFPKEGPSILRIQQVVRGDSAAYFCATEGVGTEAFFGQGTRLTVV.

V usage is TRBV27 and J usage is TRBJ1-5; 9 nucleotides match TRBD1. V dropped 8 bases and J dropped 3; count of bases not matched to a gene: 8. Germline V gene data show CDR1 as MNHEY and CDR2 as SMNVEV (reference sequence). This CDR3 has 15 amino acids. The CDR3 DNA reads as TGTGCCAGCGGAACAGGGGGCGTTATCAATCAGCCCCAGCATTTT. Protein: CASGTGGVINQPQHF.

The chain combines TRBV7-2 with TRBJ2-3; a possible D gene is TRBD2 (6 bases). Trimming cost V 2 bases and J 2 bases, with 14 bases left between them. CDR3 length: 16 amino acids. Germline values: CDR1 SGHTA, CDR2 FQGNSA. CDR3 region: CASSLKGTVPTDTQYF. The CDR3 DNA reads TGTGCCAGCAGCTTAAAAGGGACTGTGCCCACAGATACGCAGTATTTT.